The rows below give T cell receptor beta chains drawn from one sample of a study of blood T cell repertoires in COVID-19. Libraries were prepared by immunoSEQ multiplex PCR; TCRdb keeps only in-frame clonotypes and omits some of them. This sample has roughly 260,000 clones, with about 90% found just once. Sequences were obtained from peripheral blood. The receptors come from a person under 35 with COVID-19, enrolled during active disease. CDR3s include the opening cysteine and the closing phenylalanine or tryptophan. A D gene is named only where the DNA matches it firmly. Part of the rows lack a size; the others show once, few, many or a class for expanded clones.

V gene	clone size	J gene	D gene	CDR3 DNA	CDR3 protein
TRBV7-9	few	TRBJ2-7	TRBD2	TGTGCCAGCAGCTTAGGAGGGACTAGCGGTTCCTACGAGCAGTACTTC	CASSLGGTSGSYEQYF
TRBV2	once	TRBJ2-7	TRBD1	TGTGCCAGCAGTGAAGCTCGGACAGGGGAGCCCTACGAGCAGTACTTC	CASSEARTGEPYEQYF
TRBV7-9	.	TRBJ2-3	TRBD2	TGTGCCAGCAGCTTCCCCGCCGGGACTAGGACCACAGATACGCAGTATTTT	CASSFPAGTRTTDTQYF
TRBV12-3/TRBV12-4	.	TRBJ1-5	.	TGTGCCAGCAGTTTCCTGACAGTTCAGCCCCAGCATTTT	CASSFLTVQPQHF
TRBV3-1/TRBV3-2	once	TRBJ1-5	.	TGTGCCAGCAGCCAAGGGGAGGGCAAAAATCAGCCCCAGCATTTT	CASSQGEGKNQPQHF
TRBV7-9	.	TRBJ2-3	.	TGTGCCAGCAGCCGAAGCCGGGGACTCACAGATACGCAGTATTTT	CASSRSRGLTDTQYF
TRBV19	.	TRBJ2-3	.	TGTGCCAGTACCCATGCGGGGGATACGCAGTATTTT	CASTHAGDTQYF
TRBV7-9	.	TRBJ2-3	.	TGTGCCAGCAGCTCTTGGGCCCAGCCTAGCACAGATACGCAGTATTTT	CASSSWAQPSTDTQYF
TRBV14	once	TRBJ1-4	.	TGTGCCAGCAGCCAAGTCTCCTCGGGAAAACTGTTTTTT	CASSQVSSGKLFF
TRBV2	.	TRBJ2-7	.	TGTGCCAGCCAGTTAGCGAGCTCCTACGAGCAGTACTTC	CASQLASSYEQYF
TRBV4-1	.	TRBJ2-7	TRBD1	TGCGCCAGCACCCCCCATTGGGGACAGGCTCTCTCCTACGAGCAGTACTTC	CASTPHWGQALSYEQYF
TRBV18	.	TRBJ2-2	.	TGTGCCAGCTCACCGTCGACTTCCGGGGAGCTGTTTTTT	CASSPSTSGELFF
TRBV9	few	TRBJ2-7	.	TGTGCCAGCAGCGTAGCGGGATCTAGCTCCTACGAGCAGTACTTC	CASSVAGSSSYEQYF
TRBV19	.	TRBJ2-5	TRBD1	TGTGCCAGTAGTCGTCGGACAGGTGGGCAAGAGACCCAGTACTTC	CASSRRTGGQETQYF
TRBV6-6	.	TRBJ2-4	.	TGTGCCAGCAGTTACACGGGGTCCAAAAACATTCAGTACTTC	CASSYTGSKNIQYF
TRBV25-1	.	TRBJ1-1	.	TGTGCCAGCAGTCCCCCAAGGGGTGGCACTGAAGCTTTCTTT	CASSPPRGGTEAFF
TRBV28	.	TRBJ2-7	.	TGTGCCAGCAGCGTGACAGCACCCGACGAGCAGTACTTC	CASSVTAPDEQYF
TRBV4-1	.	TRBJ2-1	.	TGCGCCAGCAGCCAAGACTTGCGTGAGAGCTCCTACAATGAGCAGTTCTTC	CASSQDLRESSYNEQFF
TRBV29-1	.	TRBJ2-7	TRBD1	TGCAGCGTTGACGAGGACAGGGGGGGATACGAGCAGTACTTC	CSVDEDRGGYEQYF
TRBV9	.	TRBJ2-5	TRBD2	TGTGCCAGCAGCGTAGGGACAGGGACTAGCGGGAGGTCGGAGACCCAGTACTTC	CASSVGTGTSGRSETQYF
TRBV6-6	.	TRBJ2-7	.	TGTGCCAGCAGTTACGGCCCCTACGAGCAGTACTTC	CASSYGPYEQYF
TRBV6-5	.	TRBJ2-7	.	TGTGCCAGCAGTTACCCCAGCGGCCCAGCTACCTACGAGCAGTACTTC	CASSYPSGPATYEQYF
TRBV18	.	TRBJ2-3	TRBD2	TGTGCCAGCTCACCTGGGAGCGGGAGTTCAGATACGCAGTATTTT	CASSPGSGSSDTQYF
TRBV18	once	TRBJ2-2	.	TGTGCCAGCTCACCCCAGGGGACCACCGGGGAGCTGTTTTTT	CASSPQGTTGELFF
TRBV29-1	.	TRBJ1-3	.	TGCAGCGCGAGGAGGGGCGGAAACACCATATATTTT	CSARRGGNTIYF
TRBV6-5	.	TRBJ1-1	.	TGTGCCAGCACCGTGGGTGGGGGGGTATTGGCTGAAGCTTTCTTT	CASTVGGGVLAEAFF
TRBV5-1	.	TRBJ2-1	.	TGCGCCAGCAGCTTTACGCAGGGCTATGAGCAGTTCTTC	CASSFTQGYEQFF
TRBV6-5	few	TRBJ1-1	.	TGTGCCAGCAGTCGGACATTCGGGGGCACTGAAGCTTTCTTT	CASSRTFGGTEAFF
TRBV19	.	TRBJ2-7	TRBD2	TGTGCCAGTAGTATCGGGGGGAGCGAACGATCCTACGAGCAGTACTTC	CASSIGGSERSYEQYF
TRBV4-1	.	TRBJ1-2	.	TGCGCCAGCAGCCAGCCTCCGGGGAACTATGGCTACACCTTC	CASSQPPGNYGYTF
TRBV2	.	TRBJ1-5	.	TGTGCCAGCGCCGACGCGGCGGGGCAGCCCCAGCATTTT	CASADAAGQPQHF
TRBV5-1	.	TRBJ1-2	.	TGCGCCAGCAGCCTCCCTGGCCAGGGCTACACCTTC	CASSLPGQGYTF
TRBV5-1	.	TRBJ2-3	.	TGCGCCAGCAGCTTGCAGGGGACAGATACGCAGTATTTT	CASSLQGTDTQYF
TRBV11-2	.	TRBJ1-2	.	TGTGCCAGCTCAGGTCACTATGGCTACACCTTC	CASSGHYGYTF
TRBV10-1	.	TRBJ1-5	.	TGCGCCAGCAGTGAGGTCCAGTCCCAGCATTTT	CASSEVQSQHF
TRBV20-1	.	TRBJ2-2	.	TGCAGTGCTAGTACAGGGTTTGCCGGGGAGCTGTTTTTT	CSASTGFAGELFF
TRBV6-2/TRBV6-3	.	TRBJ2-7	TRBD1	TGTGCCAGCAGTTCCACACTCGACAGGGCCTACGAGCAGTACTTC	CASSSTLDRAYEQYF
TRBV9	.	TRBJ2-3	TRBD2	TGTGCCAGCAGCGGGGGGACTAGCGGGAGCACAGATACGCAGTATTTT	CASSGGTSGSTDTQYF
TRBV5-8	.	TRBJ2-5	.	TGTGCCAGCAGCTTGCGCTCGTGGAGGGTGGATCAAGAGACCCAGTACTTC	CASSLRSWRVDQETQYF
TRBV13	.	TRBJ2-2	TRBD2	TGTGCCAGCAGCCCCAGACTAGCTGCGAACACCGGGGAGCTGTTTTTT	CASSPRLAANTGELFF
TRBV19	.	TRBJ1-5	TRBD1	TGTGCCAGTAGCAGACAGGGAAATCAGCCCCAGCATTTT	CASSRQGNQPQHF
TRBV5-8	.	TRBJ2-3	.	TGTGCCAGCAGCTTGGAGAGTAGTCCTAGCACAGATACGCAGTATTTT	CASSLESSPSTDTQYF
TRBV14	.	TRBJ2-1	.	TGTGCCAGCAGCCAAGATCGCAGGGCAAGTTGGCTCTACAATGAGCAGTTCTTC	CASSQDRRASWLYNEQFF
TRBV6-2/TRBV6-3	.	TRBJ2-7	.	TGTGCCAGCAGTTACCGGCGGGTCCCATCCTACGAGCAGTACTTC	CASSYRRVPSYEQYF
TRBV11-2	.	TRBJ2-7	.	TGTGCCAGCAGCATCCGAGGGGGGGCTCCCTACGAGCAGTACTTC	CASSIRGGAPYEQYF
TRBV7-2	.	TRBJ2-2	.	TGTGCCAGCAGCTTAGCGCTGTTCGGGACCGGGGAGCTGTTTTTT	CASSLALFGTGELFF
TRBV6-5	.	TRBJ1-1	.	TGTGCCAGCTTTACAGACCTGAACACTGAAGCTTTCTTT	CASFTDLNTEAFF